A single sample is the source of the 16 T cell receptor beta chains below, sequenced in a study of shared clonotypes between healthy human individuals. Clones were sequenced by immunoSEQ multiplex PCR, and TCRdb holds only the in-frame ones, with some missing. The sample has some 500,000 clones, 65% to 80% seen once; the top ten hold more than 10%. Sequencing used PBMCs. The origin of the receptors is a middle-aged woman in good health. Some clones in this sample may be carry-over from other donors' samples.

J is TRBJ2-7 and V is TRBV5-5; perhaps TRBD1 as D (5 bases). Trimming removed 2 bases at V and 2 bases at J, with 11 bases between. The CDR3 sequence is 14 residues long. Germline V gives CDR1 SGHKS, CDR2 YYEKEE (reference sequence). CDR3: CASSFGVTAYEQYF. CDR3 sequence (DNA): TGTGCCAGCAGCTTTGGGGTGACAGCCTACGAGCAGTACTTC. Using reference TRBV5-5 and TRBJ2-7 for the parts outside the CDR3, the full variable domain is DAGVTQSPTHLIKTRGQQVTLRCSPISGHKSVSWYQQVLGQGPQFIFQYYEKEERGRGNFPDRFSARQFPNYSSELNVNALLLGDSALYLCASSFGVTAYEQYFGPGTRLTVT.

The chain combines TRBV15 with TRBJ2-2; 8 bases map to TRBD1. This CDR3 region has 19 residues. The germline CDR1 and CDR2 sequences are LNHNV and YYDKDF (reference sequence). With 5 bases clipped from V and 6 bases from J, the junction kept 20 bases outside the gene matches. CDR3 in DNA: TGTGCCACCAGCCAGCAGAGGTGGGGGACTGCAGGGGGCTCCGGGGAGCTGTTTTTT. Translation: CATSQQRWGTAGGSGELFF.

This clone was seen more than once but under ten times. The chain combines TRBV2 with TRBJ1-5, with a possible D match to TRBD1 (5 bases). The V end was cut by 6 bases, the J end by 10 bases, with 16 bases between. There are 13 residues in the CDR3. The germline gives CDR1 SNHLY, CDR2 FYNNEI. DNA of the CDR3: TGTGCCAGCAGAGGGGAGGGAGGGCTCCCCCAGCATTTT. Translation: CASRGEGGLPQHF.

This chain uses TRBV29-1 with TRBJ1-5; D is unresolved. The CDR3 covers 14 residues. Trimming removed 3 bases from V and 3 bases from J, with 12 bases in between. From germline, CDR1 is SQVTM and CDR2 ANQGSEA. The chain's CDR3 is CSVESRVDNQPQHF. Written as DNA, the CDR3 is TGCAGCGTTGAGTCCCGCGTTGACAATCAGCCCCAGCATTTT.

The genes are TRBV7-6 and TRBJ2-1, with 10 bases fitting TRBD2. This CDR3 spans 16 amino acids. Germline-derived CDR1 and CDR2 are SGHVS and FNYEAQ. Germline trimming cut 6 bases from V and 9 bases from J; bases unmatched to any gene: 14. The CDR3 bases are TGTGCCAGCAGGGAGGAAAAACCGGGACTAGCGTTTGAGCAGTTCTTC. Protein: CASREEKPGLAFEQFF. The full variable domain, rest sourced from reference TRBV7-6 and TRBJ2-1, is GAGVSQSPRYKVTKRGQDVALRCDPISGHVSLYWYRQALGQGPEFLTYFNYEAQQDKSGLPNDRFSAERPEGSISTLTIQRTEQRDSAMYRCASREEKPGLAFEQFFGPGTRLTVL.

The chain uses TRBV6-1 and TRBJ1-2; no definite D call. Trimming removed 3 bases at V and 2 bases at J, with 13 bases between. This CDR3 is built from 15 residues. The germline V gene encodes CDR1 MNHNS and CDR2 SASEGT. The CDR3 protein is CASSDPRHLNYGYTF. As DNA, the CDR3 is TGTGCCAGCAGTGATCCCCGACACCTAAACTATGGCTACACCTTC.

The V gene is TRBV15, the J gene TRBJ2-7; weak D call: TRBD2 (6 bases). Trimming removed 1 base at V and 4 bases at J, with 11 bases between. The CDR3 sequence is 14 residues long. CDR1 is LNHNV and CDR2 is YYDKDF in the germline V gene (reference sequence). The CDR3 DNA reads TGTGCCACCAGCAGAGTCCCAGGAGGGTACGAGCAGTACTTC. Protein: CATSRVPGGYEQYF.

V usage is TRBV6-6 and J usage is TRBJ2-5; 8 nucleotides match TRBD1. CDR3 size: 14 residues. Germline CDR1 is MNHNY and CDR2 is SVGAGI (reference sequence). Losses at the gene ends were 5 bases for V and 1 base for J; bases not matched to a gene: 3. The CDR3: CASSRDRIQETQYF. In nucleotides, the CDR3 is TGTGCCAGCAGTCGGGACAGGATCCAAGAGACCCAGTACTTC.

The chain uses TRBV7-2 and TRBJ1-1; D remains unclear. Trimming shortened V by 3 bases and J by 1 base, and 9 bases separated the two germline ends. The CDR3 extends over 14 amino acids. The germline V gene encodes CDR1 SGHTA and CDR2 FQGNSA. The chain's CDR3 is CASSLPSPNTEAFF. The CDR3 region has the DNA TGTGCCAGCAGCTTGCCATCCCCGAACACTGAAGCTTTCTTT.

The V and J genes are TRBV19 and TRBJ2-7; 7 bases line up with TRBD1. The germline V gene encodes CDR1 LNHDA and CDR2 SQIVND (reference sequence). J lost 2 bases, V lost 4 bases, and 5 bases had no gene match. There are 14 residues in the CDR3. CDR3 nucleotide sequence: TGTGCCAGTAGTAGGGGACAGAGGGCCTACGAGCAGTACTTC. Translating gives CASSRGQRAYEQYF.

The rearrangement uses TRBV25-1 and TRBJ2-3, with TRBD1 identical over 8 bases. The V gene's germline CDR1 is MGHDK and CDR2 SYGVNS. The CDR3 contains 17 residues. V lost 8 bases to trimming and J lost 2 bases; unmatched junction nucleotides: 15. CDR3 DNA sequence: TGTGCCAGCGACAGGGGCAAGGGGGTTCAGACCACAGATACGCAGTATTTT. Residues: CASDRGKGVQTTDTQYF.

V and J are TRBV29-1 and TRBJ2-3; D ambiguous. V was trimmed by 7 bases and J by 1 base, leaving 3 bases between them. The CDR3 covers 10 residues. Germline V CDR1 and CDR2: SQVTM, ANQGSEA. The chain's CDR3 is CSGGTDTQYF. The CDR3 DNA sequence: TGCAGCGGGGGCACAGATACGCAGTATTTT.

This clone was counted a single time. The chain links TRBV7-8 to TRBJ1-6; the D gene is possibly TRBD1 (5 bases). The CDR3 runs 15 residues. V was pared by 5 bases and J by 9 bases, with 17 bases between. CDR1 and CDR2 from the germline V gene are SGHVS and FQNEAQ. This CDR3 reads CASSRPWQGGSPLHF. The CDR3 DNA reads TGTGCCAGCAGCCGTCCTTGGCAGGGTGGTTCACCCCTCCACTTT.

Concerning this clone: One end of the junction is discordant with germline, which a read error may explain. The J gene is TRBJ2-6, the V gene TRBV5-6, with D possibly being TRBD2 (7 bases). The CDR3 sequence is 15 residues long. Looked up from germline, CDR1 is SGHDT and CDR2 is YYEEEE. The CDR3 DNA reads TGTGCCAGCAGCTGGGGGGGCTCTGGGGCCAACGTCCTGGCTTTC. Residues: CASSWGGSGANVLAF.

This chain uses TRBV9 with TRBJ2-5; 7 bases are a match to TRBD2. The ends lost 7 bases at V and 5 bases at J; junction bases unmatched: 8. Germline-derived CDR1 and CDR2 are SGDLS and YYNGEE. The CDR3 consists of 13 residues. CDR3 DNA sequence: TGTGCCAGCCAGTCGGGGCGGGGGGAGACCCAGTACTTC. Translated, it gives CASQSGRGETQYF.

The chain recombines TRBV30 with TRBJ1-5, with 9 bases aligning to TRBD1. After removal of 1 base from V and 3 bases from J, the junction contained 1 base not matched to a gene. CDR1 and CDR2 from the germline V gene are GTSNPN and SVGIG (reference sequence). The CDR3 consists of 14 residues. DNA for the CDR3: TGTGCCTGGAGTGGGACAGGGGACAATCAGCCCCAGCATTTT. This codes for CAWSGTGDNQPQHF.